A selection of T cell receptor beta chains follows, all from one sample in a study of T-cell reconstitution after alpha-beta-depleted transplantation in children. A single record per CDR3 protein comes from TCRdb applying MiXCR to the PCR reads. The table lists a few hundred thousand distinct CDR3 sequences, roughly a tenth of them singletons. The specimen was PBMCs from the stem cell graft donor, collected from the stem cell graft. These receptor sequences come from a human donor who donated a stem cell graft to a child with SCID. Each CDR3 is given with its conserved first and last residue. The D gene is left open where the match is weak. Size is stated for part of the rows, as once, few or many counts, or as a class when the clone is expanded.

TGTGCCAGCAGCAGATATGAGACCCAGTACTTC CASSRYETQYF TRBJ2-5 NA TRBV11-2 many
TGCAGTGCTGGCTCCGGGGACCTTTTAGGGCAGTACTTC CSAGSGDLLGQYF TRBJ2-7 NA TRBV20-1 many
TGTGCCAGCAGCTACAGACAGTCACCCCCTCGGGGTCAGCCCCAGCATTTT CASSYRQSPPRGQPQHF TRBJ1-5 NA TRBV7-2 many
TGTGCCACCAGCAGAGAAGTGGAGGGGTACAATGAGCAGTTCTTC CATSREVEGYNEQFF TRBJ2-1 NA TRBV15 many
TGTGCCAGCAGCCAAGACATCGGCTCAACCGCGGAGCAGTTCTTC CASSQDIGSTAEQFF TRBJ2-1 NA TRBV3-1 many
TGCAGTGCTAGAGTTACCCGGACAGGGCTAACTCAGTACTTC CSARVTRTGLTQYF TRBJ2-4 TRBD1 TRBV20-1 many
TGCAGCGTTGAGTACGGAAACACAGATACGCAGTATTTT CSVEYGNTDTQYF TRBJ2-3 NA TRBV29-1 NA
TGTGCCAGCAGCTTGTGGGGAACAGATACGCAGTATTTT CASSLWGTDTQYF TRBJ2-3 NA TRBV5-6 many
TGTGCCAGCAGTTTAGGGCGACTAGCGGGGGGACTAGGTGAGCAGTTCTTC CASSLGRLAGGLGEQFF TRBJ2-1 TRBD2 TRBV12-3/TRBV12-4 many
TGCAGTGCTAGAGATCTTGACTCGGGACGGGGCGAAAAACTGTTTTTT CSARDLDSGRGEKLFF TRBJ1-4 NA TRBV20-1 many
TGTGCCAGCAGTTACAAGGCAGGGGGCGTAGAGGTCTACGAGCAGTACTTC CASSYKAGGVEVYEQYF TRBJ2-7 TRBD1 TRBV6-5 few
TGTGCCAGCAGAGGGGCGCGAGTCACAGATACGCAGTATTTT CASRGARVTDTQYF TRBJ2-3 NA TRBV7-7 many
TGTGCCAGCAGCCGAGGGGCGGTCAGCGAATCCTATGGCTACACCTTC CASSRGAVSESYGYTF TRBJ1-2 NA TRBV3-1 few
TGTGCCAGCAGCGTTACCGGACAGGGGGGCGAGCAGTACTTC CASSVTGQGGEQYF TRBJ2-7 TRBD1 TRBV9 many
TGTGCCTGGAGTTTAGGCTCTGGGGCCAACGTCCTGACTTTC CAWSLGSGANVLTF TRBJ2-6 NA TRBV30 many
TGTGCCAGCAGCTCCTGGGGGACATTGGGTGAAGAAAAACTGTTTTTT CASSSWGTLGEEKLFF TRBJ1-4 NA TRBV11-2 few
TGCGCCAGCAGCTTGGATGTAGGCCTACCCAATGGCTACACCTTC CASSLDVGLPNGYTF TRBJ1-2 NA TRBV5-1 few
TGTGCCAGCAGCTTAGGGAGCGGTGGTTACGCTAGCTCCTACGAGCAGTACTTC CASSLGSGGYASSYEQYF TRBJ2-7 NA TRBV11-2 many
TGCAGTGCTAGAGATCGTAGCAGAACCTACGAGCAGTACTTC CSARDRSRTYEQYF TRBJ2-7 NA TRBV20-1 many
TGCAGTGCCCTTGGACTCCGCACTGAAGCTTTCTTT CSALGLRTEAFF TRBJ1-1 NA TRBV20-1 few
TGTGCCAGCAGCCGCCCCGACGGAGGAAAGGATGGCTACACCTTC CASSRPDGGKDGYTF TRBJ1-2 NA TRBV3-1 many
TGTGCCAGCAGCTTGGGCGGGGCGGTCACCGGGGAGCTGTTTTTT CASSLGGAVTGELFF TRBJ2-2 NA TRBV5-6 many
TGCGCCAGCAGCTTGGCTGACACCGGGGAGCTGTTTTTT CASSLADTGELFF TRBJ2-2 NA TRBV5-1 many
TGTGCCTCCGGGTTGGGGAAGGACACCGGGGAGCTGTTTTTT CASGLGKDTGELFF TRBJ2-2 NA TRBV2 many
TGCGCCAGCAGCCCAATTGGTTTAGCGGGGGAAGAAGAGACCCAGTACTTC CASSPIGLAGEEETQYF TRBJ2-5 TRBD2 TRBV5-1 many
TGCAGTGCTAGTACGGACGGAGCCAAAAACATTCAGTACTTC CSASTDGAKNIQYF TRBJ2-4 NA TRBV20-1 few
TGTGCCAGCAGCTTACGCCCCTATAATTCACCCCTCCACTTT CASSLRPYNSPLHF TRBJ1-6 NA TRBV11-2 many
TGTGCCAGCAGCGTAGAGGGAACGGATAGCTCCTACGAGCAGTACTTC CASSVEGTDSSYEQYF TRBJ2-7 NA TRBV9 many
TGTGCCAGCAGTTTAGAAGCAGGTCCCAACGGCTACACCTTC CASSLEAGPNGYTF TRBJ1-2 NA TRBV12-3/TRBV12-4 many